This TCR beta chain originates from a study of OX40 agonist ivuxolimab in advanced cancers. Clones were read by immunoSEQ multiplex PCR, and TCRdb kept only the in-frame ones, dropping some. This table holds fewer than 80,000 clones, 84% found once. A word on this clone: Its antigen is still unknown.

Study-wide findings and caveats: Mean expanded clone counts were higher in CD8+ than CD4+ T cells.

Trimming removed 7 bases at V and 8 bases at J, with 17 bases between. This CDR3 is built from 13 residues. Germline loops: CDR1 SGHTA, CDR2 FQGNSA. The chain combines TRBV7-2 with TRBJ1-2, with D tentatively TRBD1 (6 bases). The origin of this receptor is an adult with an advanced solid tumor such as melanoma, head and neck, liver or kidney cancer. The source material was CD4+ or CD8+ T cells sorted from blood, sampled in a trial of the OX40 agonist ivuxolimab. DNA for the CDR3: TGTGCCAGCAACTCAGGGGTGGTTGGAGGCTACACCTTC. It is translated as CASNSGVVGGYTF.